The 27 T cell receptor beta chains presented below share a single source sample, sequenced in a study of blood T cell repertoires in COVID-19. Generated by immunoSEQ multiplex PCR, the TCRdb table keeps only in-frame clones and is missing some. The repertoire holds approximately 220,000 clones, with 90% as singletons. The sample comprised PBMCs or T cells enriched from blood (not recorded which). Receptors originate from a man in his thirties or forties who had been exposed to COVID-19.

DNA for the CDR3: TGTGCCAGCACCCCCCGAAGACAGGATCATACCGGCCTCCCCCTCCACTTT. Its translation: CASTPRRQDHTGLPLHF. The chain recombines TRBV6-2 or TRBV6-3 with TRBJ1-6, with D possibly matching TRBD1 (6 bases). The germline V and J ends were trimmed by 7 bases and 13 bases, with 29 bases remaining between them. From germline, CDR1 is MNHEY and CDR2 SVGEGT. CDR3 length: 17 amino acids.

The table lists this clone with a few counts. The genes are TRBV7-9 and TRBJ1-2, with D possibly matching TRBD1 (5 bases). The CDR3 spans 13 residues. Germline V gene sequence: CDR1 SEHNR, CDR2 FQNEAQ (reference sequence). V was cut by 5 bases and J by 4 bases, with 11 bases left in between. The CDR3 reads CASSVRQSYGYTF. In DNA form, the CDR3 reads TGTGCCAGCAGCGTAAGACAGAGCTATGGCTACACCTTC.

The rearrangement joins TRBV7-3 to TRBJ2-1; 10 bases are a match to TRBD1. Germline CDR1 and CDR2: SGHTA and FQGTGA. The CDR3 has 16 amino acids. Trimming at V came to 8 bases and at J to 8 bases, leaving 15 bases not matched to a gene. The CDR3 protein is CASSSSGTGVGDEQFF. Here the CDR3 DNA reads TGTGCCAGCTCCTCCTCGGGGACAGGGGTTGGCGATGAGCAGTTCTTC. Complete variable domain (other parts from reference TRBV7-3 and TRBJ2-1): GAGVSQTPSNKVTEKGKYVELRCDPISGHTALYWYRQSLGQGPEFLIYFQGTGAADDSGLPNDRFFAVRPEGSVSTLKIQRTERGDSAVYLCASSSSGTGVGDEQFFGPGTRLTVL.

The genes are TRBV29-1 and TRBJ1-2; D possibly corresponds to TRBD1 (5 bases). Germline V CDR1 and CDR2: SQVTM, ANQGSEA. The CDR3 totals 13 residues. V shed 4 bases and J shed 3 bases, with 12 bases lying between them. CDR3: CSVGGGSDYGYTF. Written as DNA, the CDR3 is TGCAGCGTTGGGGGGGGTTCAGACTATGGCTACACCTTC.

This chain joins TRBV10-1 and TRBJ2-1, with TRBD2 matching 8 bases. The junction had 7 bases not matched to a gene; V was cut back by 3 bases and J by 6 bases. CDR1 is WNHNN and CDR2 is SYGVQD in the germline V gene (reference sequence). CDR3 size: 15 residues. The CDR3 spells CASSDMTGGLNEQFF. DNA of the CDR3: TGCGCCAGCAGTGATATGACGGGGGGGCTCAATGAGCAGTTCTTC.

V is TRBV9 and J is TRBJ2-3, with D uncertain. CDR1 is SGDLS, CDR2 YYNGEE, per germline. The V end lost 0 bases, the J end lost 5 bases, and 7 bases lay between the germline ends. The CDR3 covers 13 residues. The CDR3 nucleotides are TGTGCCAGCAGCGTAGGCCGAGGAGATACGCAGTATTTT. Translation: CASSVGRGDTQYF.

V gene TRBV7-3 combines with J gene TRBJ1-2; TRBD1 matches 8 bases. Germline V lookup: CDR1 SGHTA, CDR2 FQGTGA. V gave up 5 bases and J gave up 3 bases; unmatched junction bases: 2. The CDR3 loop spans 13 amino acids. As DNA, the CDR3 is TGTGCCAGCAGCGCAGGGGGCGACTATGGCTACACCTTC. Amino acids: CASSAGGDYGYTF.

This chain joins TRBV30 and TRBJ2-2; possibly TRBD1 for D (5 bases). Germline CDR1 and CDR2: GTSNPN and SVGIG (reference sequence). This CDR3 is 14 amino acids long. V was clipped by 4 bases and J by 5 bases, with 14 bases between them. The CDR3 sequence: CAWKMAGSTGELFF. CDR3 nucleotides: TGTGCCTGGAAGATGGCAGGGTCTACCGGGGAGCTGTTTTTT.

CDR3 region: CAAEPGQWGEKLFF. The CDR3 nucleotides are TGTGCCGCGGAACCGGGACAATGGGGTGAAAAACTGTTTTTT. The J gene is TRBJ1-4, the V gene TRBV6-5; D is possibly TRBD1 (6 bases). The V gene lost 11 bases and the J gene lost 7 bases, with 20 bases spanning the gap. CDR3 length: 14 amino acids. Germline V lookup: CDR1 MNHEY, CDR2 SVGAGI.

This rearrangement joins TRBV5-1 to TRBJ1-1; 7 bases agree with TRBD1. Per the germline V gene, CDR1 is SGHRS and CDR2 is YFSETQ. The CDR3 has 14 amino acids. V was pared by 3 bases and J by 3 bases, with 5 bases of the junction left unmatched. The CDR3 DNA reads TGCGCCAGCAGCTCGACAGGGTTGCACACTGAAGCTTTCTTT. This encodes CASSSTGLHTEAFF.

This clone has only one observation. V is TRBV5-8 and J is TRBJ1-6; a weak D match, TRBD1 (5 bases). Trimming pared 2 bases from V and 9 bases from J, leaving 9 bases between. There are 13 residues in the CDR3. CDR1 is SGHTS and CDR2 is YDEGEE in the germline V gene. DNA for the CDR3: TGTGCCAGCAGCTTAAGGGGTACTTCACCCCTCCACTTT. Translated, it gives CASSLRGTSPLHF.

The CDR3 DNA sequence: TGTGCCAGCAGTACCCGGGACTTTATCGAGACCCAGTACTTC. This gives the protein CASSTRDFIETQYF. The V and J genes are TRBV6-5 and TRBJ2-5, with D possibly TRBD2 on 6 matching bases. The CDR3 runs 14 residues. Per germline, CDR1 MNHEY and CDR2 SVGAGI. Between the trimmed V and J ends, which lost 5 bases and 5 bases, there was a span of 15 bases.

This clone was observed a handful of times. The chain carries TRBV2 and TRBJ2-7; no clear D. Trimming removed 8 bases at V and 6 bases at J, with 14 bases between. This CDR3 has 12 amino acids. Germline V CDR1 and CDR2: SNHLY, FYNNEI. The CDR3 DNA sequence: TGTGCCAGCGGTCAAGCGCGCTCCGAGCAGTACTTC. Translated, it gives CASGQARSEQYF.

V usage is TRBV5-1 and J usage is TRBJ2-5, with D possibly TRBD1 on 5 matching bases. Germline V gives CDR1 SGHRS, CDR2 YFSETQ. The CDR3 spans 14 residues. V was shortened by 4 bases and J by 4 bases, with 14 bases between the two germline ends. CDR3 nucleotides: TGCGCCAGCAGCCCCGACAGAACCTCAGAGACCCAGTACTTC. Its translation is CASSPDRTSETQYF.

The gene calls are TRBV6-5 and TRBJ2-1, with a tentative D call TRBD1 (5 bases). Looked up from germline, CDR1 is MNHEY and CDR2 is SVGAGI. V was cut by 6 bases and J by 8 bases, with 11 bases left in between. The CDR3 is 12 residues long. The CDR3 is CASSRVSDEQFF. In DNA, the CDR3 is TGTGCCAGCAGCAGGGTGAGCGATGAGCAGTTCTTC.

The chain uses TRBV5-1 and TRBJ2-2, with 12 positions matching TRBD1. J gave up 3 bases and V 7 bases, and 10 bases lay outside the gene matches. This CDR3 has 17 amino acids. Germline V gene sequence: CDR1 SGHRS, CDR2 YFSETQ. The CDR3 region is CASHPRDRGLHTGELFF. The CDR3 nucleotides are TGCGCCAGCCATCCCCGGGACAGGGGGCTTCACACCGGGGAGCTGTTTTTT.

The V gene is TRBV7-9, the J gene TRBJ1-2; D is perhaps TRBD1 (6 bases). The CDR3 length is 14 residues. Germline assignment: CDR1 SEHNR and CDR2 FQNEAQ (reference sequence). V was cut by 1 base and J by 2 bases, with 8 bases left in between. This CDR3 is CASSLVGTNYGYTF. The CDR3 region has the DNA TGTGCCAGCAGCTTAGTAGGGACAAACTATGGCTACACCTTC.

This chain joins TRBV4-1 and TRBJ2-7; TRBD1 matches 11 bases. This CDR3 is 15 amino acids long. With V trimmed by 3 bases and J by 6 bases, 7 bases remained unmatched. Germline V gives CDR1 MGHRA, CDR2 YSYEKL. CDR3 DNA: TGCGCCAGCAGCCACCTTTTGGGACAGGGGGGCGAGCAGTACTTC. Protein: CASSHLLGQGGEQYF.

The chain combines TRBV30 with TRBJ1-2, with a possible D match to TRBD1 (5 bases). The CDR3 is 13 amino acids. With 8 bases removed from V and 6 bases from J, the gap between germline ends came to 19 bases. The V gene's germline CDR1 is GTSNPN and CDR2 SVGIG (reference sequence). Here the CDR3 reads CALGRDLTHGYTF. CDR3 coding DNA: TGTGCCCTCGGGAGGGACTTAACTCATGGCTACACCTTC.

V usage is TRBV27 and J usage is TRBJ1-1; no clear D. The germline V and J ends were trimmed by 5 bases and 5 bases, with 18 bases remaining between them. This CDR3 region has 15 residues. Germline CDR1 reads MNHEY; CDR2 reads SMNVEV (reference sequence). Here the CDR3 reads CASSQYTREVTEAFF. The CDR3 DNA reads TGTGCCAGCAGTCAATATACGAGGGAGGTGACTGAAGCTTTCTTT.

This chain connects TRBV5-1 to TRBJ1-2, with 10 bases fitting TRBD1. Germline CDR1 SGHRS, CDR2 YFSETQ. The CDR3 length is 15 residues. Unmatched junction bases numbered 8, after V lost 4 bases and J lost 5 bases. The CDR3 coding sequence is TGCGCCAGCAGCAGGGACAGGGGCGAGGGGTATGGCTACACCTTC. Its translation is CASSRDRGEGYGYTF.

The V gene is TRBV7-9, the J gene TRBJ2-3, with 8 bases matching TRBD2. After removal of 5 bases from V and 2 bases from J, the junction contained 9 bases not matched to a gene. The CDR3 contains 16 residues. Germline V gene data show CDR1 as SEHNR and CDR2 as FQNEAQ (reference sequence). Written as DNA, the CDR3 is TGTGCCAGCAGCCGAAACCAGGGACTAGACACAGATACGCAGTATTTT. Protein product: CASSRNQGLDTDTQYF.

This chain connects TRBV6-1 to TRBJ1-2; D is possibly TRBD1 (6 bases). Germline loops: CDR1 MNHNS, CDR2 SASEGT. The CDR3 runs to 17 residues. The V end was cut by 4 bases, the J end by 2 bases, with 20 bases between. DNA for the CDR3: TGTGCCAGCAGTGCAACCCCATCAGGGGCCACCAACTATGGCTACACCTTC. It encodes CASSATPSGATNYGYTF.

This clone was found once. The rearrangement joins TRBV5-5 to TRBJ1-2; weak D call: TRBD1 (6 bases). CDR1 and CDR2 from the germline V gene are SGHKS and YYEKEE (reference sequence). The V end lost 3 bases, the J end lost 3 bases, and 15 bases lay between the germline ends. The CDR3 length is 15 residues. CDR3 loop: CASSWAPDRYYGYTF. CDR3 in DNA: TGTGCCAGCAGCTGGGCGCCGGACAGATACTATGGCTACACCTTC. The full variable domain, in which reference TRBV5-5 and TRBJ1-2 provide the parts outside the CDR3, is DAGVTQSPTHLIKTRGQQVTLRCSPISGHKSVSWYQQVLGQGPQFIFQYYEKEERGRGNFPDRFSARQFPNYSSELNVNALLLGDSALYLCASSWAPDRYYGYTFGSGTRLTVV.

The CDR3 is CASSDPGTGKLFF. CDR3 nucleotide sequence: TGCGCCAGCAGCGACCCGGGAACCGGAAAACTGTTTTTT. The chain couples TRBV4-1 to TRBJ1-4; D unresolved. CDR1 MGHRA and CDR2 YSYEKL come from the germline V gene. The ends were cut back, 5 bases at V and 10 bases at J, with 14 bases in the middle. There are 13 residues in the CDR3.

This clone was picked up a small number of times. The genes are TRBV5-1 and TRBJ2-2, with 7 bases fitting TRBD1. V trimming: 1 base; J trimming: 0 bases; junction bases outside the gene matches: 0. CDR1 and CDR2 from the germline V gene are SGHRS and YFSETQ. There are 15 residues in the CDR3. This chain's CDR3 is CASSLTGANTGELFF. As DNA, the CDR3 is TGCGCCAGCAGCTTGACAGGGGCGAACACCGGGGAGCTGTTTTTT.

The chain carries TRBV7-2 and TRBJ2-2, with D possibly TRBD2 on 5 matching bases. Germline V gene lookup returns CDR1 SGHTA and CDR2 FQGNSA. The CDR3 totals 15 residues. V was clipped by 2 bases and J by 2 bases, with 9 bases between them. The CDR3 nucleotides read TGTGCCAGCAGCTTACCCGGAGGTAACACCGGGGAGCTGTTTTTT. Translating gives CASSLPGGNTGELFF.